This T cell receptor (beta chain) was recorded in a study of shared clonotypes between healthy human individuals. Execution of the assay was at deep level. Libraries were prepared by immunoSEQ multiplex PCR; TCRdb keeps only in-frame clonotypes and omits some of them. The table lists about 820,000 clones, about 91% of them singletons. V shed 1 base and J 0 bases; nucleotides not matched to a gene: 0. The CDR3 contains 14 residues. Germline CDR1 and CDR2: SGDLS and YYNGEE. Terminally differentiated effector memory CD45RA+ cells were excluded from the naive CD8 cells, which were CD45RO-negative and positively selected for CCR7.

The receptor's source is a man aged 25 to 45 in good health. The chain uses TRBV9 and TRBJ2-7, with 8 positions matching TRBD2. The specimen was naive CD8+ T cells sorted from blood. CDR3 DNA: TGTGCCAGCAGCGTACTAGCGGGCTCCTACGAGCAGTACTTC. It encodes CASSVLAGSYEQYF.